The 20 T cell receptor beta chains listed next were all sequenced from one sample in a study of T cell repertoires in cytomegalovirus infection. From the reads, TCRdb called clonotypes with MiXCR, one entry per CDR3 protein. Of about 740,000 distinct CDR3 sequences in the sample, about 40% were seen once. The sequenced sample was PBMCs. Receptor source: a human donor in good health (CMV status not recorded). Some clones in this sample may be carry-over from other donors' samples.

This clonotype was observed a handful of times. The CDR3 reads CASSPTGGRGTEAFF. For the CDR3, the DNA is TGTGCCAGCAGTCCGACAGGGGGCCGGGGCACTGAAGCTTTCTTT. The rearrangement joins TRBV12-3 or TRBV12-4 to TRBJ1-1, with 10 bases fitting TRBD1. CDR3 size: 15 residues. The V and J ends lost 5 bases and 4 bases, in that order; junction bases with no gene match: 7.

The chain recombines TRBV30 with TRBJ2-6; D is possibly TRBD1 (5 bases). Germline CDR1 is GTSNPN and CDR2 is SVGIG (reference sequence). CDR3 size: 14 residues. The V end lost 5 bases, the J end lost 1 base, and 9 bases lay between the germline ends. CDR3 sequence: CAWLTESGANVLTF. The CDR3 nucleotides read TGTGCCTGGCTGACAGAGTCTGGGGCCAACGTCCTGACTTTC.

The chain has TRBV7-2 and TRBJ1-2; D gene unclear. CDR1 and CDR2 from the germline V gene are SGHTA and FQGNSA. V shed 5 bases and J shed 3 bases, with 10 bases lying between them. This CDR3 spans 13 amino acids. The CDR3 sequence is CASSGRKDYGYTF. CDR3 nucleotides: TGTGCCAGCAGCGGGAGAAAAGACTATGGCTACACCTTC. Full variable domain (outside the CDR3, taken from reference TRBV7-2 and TRBJ1-2): GAGVSQSPSNKVTEKGKDVELRCDPISGHTALYWYRQSLGQGLEFLIYFQGNSAPDKSGLPSDRFSAERTGGSVSTLTIQRTQQEDSAVYLCASSGRKDYGYTFGSGTRLTVV.

This clonotype was picked up many times. This chain connects TRBV7-2 to TRBJ1-4; 10 bases are shared with TRBD1. This CDR3 region has 19 residues. CDR1 is SGHTA and CDR2 is FQGNSA in the germline V gene. Trimming cost V 5 bases and J 7 bases; bases outside gene matches: 19. CDR3 sequence reads: CASSPRTGTGVLRTEKLFF. CDR3 bases: TGTGCCAGCAGCCCTCGTACCGGGACAGGGGTCTTAAGAACTGAAAAACTGTTTTTT.

About this clonotype itself: This may arise from a read error, as a much more abundant clone is one base away. The rearrangement joins TRBV7-6 to TRBJ1-2; 7 bases fit TRBD1. V was clipped by 1 base and J by 4 bases; unmatched bases: 6. The germline CDR1 and CDR2 sequences are SGHVS and FNYEAQ. This CDR3 has 15 residues. Written as DNA, the CDR3 is TGTGCCAGCAGCTTAGTCGCGGGACAGACCTATGGCTACACCTTC. This gives the protein CASSLVAGQTYGYTF.

A word on this clonotype: The junction shows a germline mismatch at one end, possibly a read error. The rearrangement links TRBV5-3 to TRBJ1-2; D is unclear. TRBV5-3 is identified as an open reading frame with a role that is uncertain. The CDR3 contains 14 residues. The chain's CDR3 is CASSLRLPSYGYTF. The CDR3 DNA sequence: TGTGCCAGCAGCTTGCGTTTACCTTCCTATGGCTACACCTTC.

This clonotype was counted only a few times. The chain carries TRBV11-1 and TRBJ1-6; no clear D. The CDR3 spans 14 residues. Germline assignment: CDR1 SGHAT and CDR2 FQDESV (reference sequence). The germline V and J ends were trimmed by 7 bases and 9 bases, with 16 bases remaining between them. The CDR3 nucleotides are TGTGCCAGCACCTCGCCGGGAATCGGTTCACCCCTCCACTTT. Protein product: CASTSPGIGSPLHF.

This chain uses TRBV27 with TRBJ2-1, with TRBD2 identical over 9 bases. Trimming removed 5 bases from V and 7 bases from J; junction bases left unmatched: 15. The V gene's germline CDR1 is MNHEY and CDR2 SMNVEV (reference sequence). There are 17 residues in the CDR3. The CDR3 coding sequence is TGTGCCAGCAGTCCCGGGACTAGCCGGACTACTGGGAATGAGCAGTTCTTC. Translated, it gives CASSPGTSRTTGNEQFF.

This clonotype was seen only a few times. This chain uses TRBV12-3 or TRBV12-4 with TRBJ1-2; D ambiguous. CDR3 length: 14 amino acids. Trimming shortened V by 3 bases and J by 4 bases, and 12 bases separated the two germline ends. CDR3 region: CASSFGGLIYGYTF. The CDR3 DNA reads TGTGCCAGCAGTTTCGGCGGACTGATCTATGGCTACACCTTC.

This clonotype was counted only a few times. The chain combines TRBV12-3 or TRBV12-4 with TRBJ1-4, with TRBD1 matching over 7 bases. The J segment lost 5 bases and the V segment lost 6 bases, leaving 9 bases of the junction unmatched. There are 15 residues in the CDR3. CDR3: CASRIPDRLNEKLFF. The CDR3, as DNA: TGTGCCAGCAGAATCCCGGACAGGCTAAATGAAAAACTGTTTTTT.

About this clonotype itself: A junction end diverges from the germline sequence, so it may reflect a read error. The chain is built from TRBV6-2 or TRBV6-3 and TRBJ2-5; 10 nucleotides align to TRBD1. Germline V gene sequence: CDR1 MNHEY, CDR2 SVGEGT. This CDR3 comprises 14 residues. The CDR3, as DNA: TGTGCCACCAGTCGACAGGGGGCCTTGGAGACCCAGTACTTC. This translates into CATSRQGALETQYF.

This clonotype was seen once. This chain links TRBV10-3 with TRBJ2-3; 7 bases are shared with TRBD2. The CDR3 is 16 residues long. In germline, CDR1 is ENHRY, CDR2 SYGVKD. V was pared by 2 bases and J by 0 bases, with 5 bases of the junction left unmatched. For the CDR3, the DNA is TGTGCCATCAGTGAGGAGCGGGGCCCTAGCACAGATACGCAGTATTTT. Its translation: CAISEERGPSTDTQYF.

This clonotype was counted once. The chain combines TRBV24-1 with TRBJ2-1, with 9 bases that match TRBD1. The germline gives CDR1 KGHDR, CDR2 SFDVKD. The CDR3 has 15 amino acids. V was pared by 2 bases and J by 7 bases, with 5 bases of the junction left unmatched. CDR3 in DNA: TGTGCCACCAGTGATTGGGGGACAGGGCTGAATGAGCAGTTCTTC. Amino acid sequence: CATSDWGTGLNEQFF.

A word on this clonotype: Its ends do not fully match the called genes, so a read error is possible. This rearrangement joins TRBV19 to TRBJ2-2, with D unresolved. The CDR3 contains 17 residues. CDR1 is LNHDA, CDR2 SQIVND, per germline (reference sequence). The CDR3 spells CVSSRLEVTTNTGELFF. The CDR3 nucleotides read TGTGTCAGTAGCCGACTCGAAGTGACGACGAACACCGGGGAGCTGTTTTTT.

The table lists this clonotype with many counts. This chain joins TRBV20-1 and TRBJ2-7; D is ambiguous. CDR1 DFQATT and CDR2 SNEGSKA come from the germline V gene (reference sequence). V gave up 6 bases and J gave up 6 bases, with 18 bases separating them. CDR3 length: 13 amino acids. The CDR3 nucleotides are TGCAGTGCACCTCAATGGGAACAGCGCGAGCAGTACTTC. Protein: CSAPQWEQREQYF.

In its sample, this clonotype was seen a few times. The genes are TRBV28 and TRBJ2-5, with D unresolved. This CDR3 spans 13 amino acids. Germline V gene lookup returns CDR1 MDHEN and CDR2 SYDVKM. Trimming stripped 10 bases from V and 6 bases from J, with 18 bases between. Here the CDR3 DNA reads TGTGCCACCTCACGCCCCGCGGTACAGACCCAGTACTTC. It translates to CATSRPAVQTQYF. Together with reference TRBV28 and TRBJ2-5, the CDR3 gives the full variable domain: DVKVTQSSRYLVKRTGEKVFLECVQDMDHENMFWYRQDPGLGLRLIYFSYDVKMKEKGDIPEGYSVSREKKERFSLILESASTNQTSMYLCATSRPAVQTQYFGPGTRLLVL.

The chain employs TRBV24-1 and TRBJ1-2; D unclear. V dropped 3 bases and J dropped 2 bases, with 15 bases sitting between them. Germline values: CDR1 KGHDR, CDR2 SFDVKD. The CDR3 extends over 16 amino acids. CDR3 residues: CATSDTGKDSNYGYTF. The CDR3 DNA reads as TGTGCCACCAGTGATACGGGAAAAGATTCCAACTATGGCTACACCTTC.

The chain has TRBV25-1 and TRBJ1-6; possibly TRBD1 for D (6 bases). The CDR3 runs to 14 residues. Per the germline V gene, CDR1 is MGHDK and CDR2 is SYGVNS. V was clipped by 1 base and J by 11 bases, with 12 bases between them. Here the CDR3 DNA reads TGTGCCAGCAGTGAATGGGGAGGGGGGACACCCCTCCACTTT. It specifies CASSEWGGGTPLHF.

The chain carries TRBV20-1 and TRBJ1-5; 7 bases map to TRBD1. Germline CDR1 and CDR2: DFQATT and SNEGSKA (reference sequence). This CDR3 comprises 17 residues. The V segment lost 0 bases and the J segment 5 bases; nucleotides outside the gene matches: 13. The CDR3 DNA reads as TGCAGTGCTAGAGAGAGTCTTGGACCCGACAGGGATCAGCCCCAGCATTTT. Translating it yields CSARESLGPDRDQPQHF.

This clonotype has just a few counts. The gene calls are TRBV23-1 and TRBJ2-1; TRBD2 matches 8 bases. TRBV23-1 qualifies as an ORF whose function is uncertain. V dropped 3 bases and J dropped 5; count of bases not matched to a gene: 12. This CDR3 is 17 amino acids long. The CDR3 coding sequence is TGCGCCAGCAGTCATTCTCCGGGACCCGGGGGGGACAATGAGCAGTTCTTC. Protein sequence: CASSHSPGPGGDNEQFF.